The next 31 T cell receptor beta chains were all read from a single sample in a study of Tregs in tolerant kidney transplant recipients. Measured with immunoSEQ multiplex PCR; TCRdb has only the in-frame clones, and not every one. The table shows roughly 66,000 clones, with about nine tenths occurring only once. This specimen was CD8+ T cells from blood, taken before the transplant. The receptors shown here come from a human donor who received a combined kidney and bone marrow transplant.

This chain uses TRBV4-3 with TRBJ1-4, with TRBD1 identical over 8 bases. Losses at the gene ends were 1 base for V and 7 bases for J; bases not matched to a gene: 5. Looked up from germline, CDR1 is LGHNA and CDR2 is YSLEER. This CDR3 has 15 amino acids. The CDR3 region has the DNA TGCGCCAGCAGCCAAGTGGCAGGGGGCTTTGAAAAACTGTTTTTT. Protein sequence: CASSQVAGGFEKLFF.

The chain employs TRBV28 and TRBJ2-3, with D perhaps TRBD2 (6 bases). Germline CDR1 MDHEN, CDR2 SYDVKM. The V end lost 5 bases, the J end lost 1 base, and 16 bases lay between the germline ends. The CDR3 spans 16 residues. CDR3 loop: CASSPPGSFGTDTQYF. Here the CDR3 DNA reads TGTGCCAGCAGTCCCCCCGGGAGCTTTGGCACAGATACGCAGTATTTT.

The genes are TRBV15 and TRBJ1-2, with D uncertain. V was shortened by 1 base and J by 2 bases, with 8 bases between the two germline ends. Germline V CDR1 and CDR2: LNHNV, YYDKDF (reference sequence). The CDR3 runs 14 residues. DNA for the CDR3: TGTGCCACCAGCAGAGCTGGGCAGAACTATGGCTACACCTTC. Amino acid sequence: CATSRAGQNYGYTF.

This clone was recorded only once. The genes are TRBV11-3 and TRBJ2-5; perhaps TRBD1 as D (5 bases). The CDR3 loop spans 13 amino acids. V was shortened by 2 bases and J by 5 bases, with 9 bases between the two germline ends. CDR1 and CDR2 from the germline V gene are SGHNT and YENEEA. The DNA for the CDR3 is TGTGCCAGCAGCTTAACAGGCGTGGAGACCCAGTACTTC. Amino acids: CASSLTGVETQYF.

The chain joins TRBV11-1 to TRBJ2-6; tentative D call: TRBD2 (5 bases). V shed 5 bases and J shed 2 bases, with 7 bases lying between them. The CDR3 has 14 residues. In germline, CDR1 is SGHAT, CDR2 FQDESV (reference sequence). CDR3 bases: TGTGCCAGCAGCGGGAGTACTGGGGCCAACGTCCTGACTTTC. Residues: CASSGSTGANVLTF.

The CDR3 nucleotides are TGTGCCAGCAGTGAATACCGCGGCTCCTACGAGCAGTACTTC. Its translation is CASSEYRGSYEQYF. The V call is TRBV6-1, the J call TRBJ2-7; D remains ambiguous. CDR1 and CDR2 from the germline V gene are MNHNS and SASEGT. V was trimmed by 2 bases and J by 0 bases, leaving 8 bases between them. The CDR3 totals 14 residues.

V is TRBV5-6 and J is TRBJ2-4, with TRBD1 as a possible D gene (6 bases). The CDR3 runs 13 residues. The germline V and J ends were trimmed by 5 bases and 8 bases, with 14 bases remaining between them. Germline CDR1 and CDR2: SGHDT and YYEEEE. The CDR3: CASRGSSGDIQYF. CDR3 nucleotides: TGTGCCAGCAGAGGGAGCTCAGGGGACATTCAGTACTTC.

This rearrangement joins TRBV12-5 to TRBJ2-5; the D is unclear. The CDR3 has 12 amino acids. Trimming pared 1 base from V and 5 bases from J, leaving 5 bases between. CDR1 is LGHNT, CDR2 FRNRAP, per germline. The CDR3 here is CASGLDRETQYF. CDR3 DNA: TGTGCTAGTGGTTTGGACCGGGAGACCCAGTACTTC. The whole variable domain, remainder taken from reference TRBV12-5 and TRBJ2-5, is DARVTQTPRHKVTEMGQEVTMRCQPILGHNTVFWYRQTMMQGLELLAYFRNRAPLDDSGMPKDRFSAEMPDATLATLKIQPSEPRDSAVYFCASGLDRETQYFGPGTRLLVL.

V and J are TRBV9 and TRBJ2-5; D possibly corresponds to TRBD2 (6 bases). The germline gives CDR1 SGDLS, CDR2 YYNGEE. The CDR3 consists of 18 residues. The V end was cut by 0 bases, the J end by 2 bases, with 20 bases between. In nucleotides, the CDR3 is TGTGCCAGCAGCGTAGTCCCCCTTGGTGGGGGGTCGCAAGAGACCCAGTACTTC. Protein: CASSVVPLGGGSQETQYF.

The chain has TRBV4-2 and TRBJ2-7; 13 nucleotides line up with TRBD2. In germline, CDR1 is LGHNA, CDR2 YNFKEQ. This CDR3 has 15 amino acids. V trimming: 4 bases; J trimming: 4 bases; junction bases outside the gene matches: 4. The DNA of the CDR3 is TGTGCCAGCAGCCCGAGGACTAGCGGGGGTTACGAGCAGTACTTC. Translating it yields CASSPRTSGGYEQYF.

The gene calls are TRBV4-3 and TRBJ1-5; a possible D gene is TRBD1 (5 bases). There are 14 residues in the CDR3. Germline V CDR1 and CDR2: LGHNA, YSLEER. With 5 bases removed from V and 8 bases from J, the gap between germline ends came to 16 bases. The CDR3, as DNA: TGCGCCAGCAGCTCGACAGTTCGAAGAAAGCCCCAGCATTTT. Translated: CASSSTVRRKPQHF.

This clone was seen once. The chain combines TRBV11-2 with TRBJ2-7; 7 positions match TRBD1. The CDR3 is made up of 14 amino acids. J lost 5 bases, V lost 0 bases, and 4 bases had no gene match. Germline values: CDR1 SGHAT, CDR2 FQNNGV. The CDR3 sequence is CASSLEAGGNEQYF. CDR3 in DNA: TGTGCCAGCAGCTTAGAAGCAGGGGGAAACGAGCAGTACTTC.

This sequence joins TRBV6-4 and TRBJ2-3; D is ambiguous. This CDR3 has 13 residues. V shed 3 bases and J shed 6 bases, with 10 bases lying between them. From germline, CDR1 is MRHNA and CDR2 SNTAGT. The CDR3 reads CASSEVAWDTQYF. CDR3 sequence (DNA): TGTGCCAGCAGTGAGGTAGCTTGGGATACGCAGTATTTT.

This clone was observed once. The CDR3 region has the DNA TGTGCCAGCAGCTTAAATCTATTAGCGAAAGGAGACGAGCAGTACTTC. It codes for CASSLNLLAKGDEQYF. V is TRBV7-2 and J is TRBJ2-7, with D maybe TRBD2 (5 bases). Trimming removed 2 bases at V and 5 bases at J, with 19 bases between. The CDR3 has 16 residues. CDR1 and CDR2 from the germline V gene are SGHTA and FQGNSA.

V gene TRBV19 combines with J gene TRBJ1-1, with 7 bases aligning to TRBD1. Germline CDR1 and CDR2: LNHDA and SQIVND (reference sequence). The CDR3 sequence is 14 residues long. V shed 6 bases and J 1 base; nucleotides not matched to a gene: 5. The chain's CDR3 is CASSLGQSNTEAFF. CDR3 nucleotides: TGTGCCAGTAGCTTGGGACAGTCGAACACTGAAGCTTTCTTT. The full variable domain, in which reference TRBV19 and TRBJ1-1 provide the parts outside the CDR3, is DGGITQSPKYLFRKEGQNVTLSCEQNLNHDAMYWYRQDPGQGLRLIYYSQIVNDFQKGDIAEGYSVSREKKESFPLTVTSAQKNPTAFYLCASSLGQSNTEAFFGQGTRLTVV.

The chain couples TRBV9 to TRBJ1-2; TRBD1 agrees at 7 bases. J gave up 6 bases and V 4 bases, and 9 bases lay outside the gene matches. Germline V lookup: CDR1 SGDLS, CDR2 YYNGEE. This CDR3 region has 14 residues. This CDR3 reads CASSPSFGQDGYTF. The CDR3 DNA reads TGTGCCAGCAGCCCCTCTTTTGGACAGGATGGCTACACCTTC.

V usage is TRBV7-2 and J usage is TRBJ2-1; 7 bases line up with TRBD2. CDR1 is SGHTA, CDR2 FQGNSA, per germline. Germline trimming cut 3 bases from V and 7 bases from J; bases unmatched to any gene: 6. CDR3 size: 14 residues. CDR3 amino acids: CASSFSPGGNEQFF. The CDR3 DNA sequence: TGTGCCAGCAGCTTTTCCCCCGGGGGGAATGAGCAGTTCTTC.

This clone is labeled large. The chain carries TRBV12-5 and TRBJ1-5; 7 bases agree with TRBD1. The CDR3 consists of 14 residues. Per the germline V gene, CDR1 is LGHNT and CDR2 is FRNRAP. Losses at the gene ends were 6 bases for V and 6 bases for J; bases not matched to a gene: 8. For the CDR3, the DNA is TGTGCTAGTGGCTACCCCGGGACAGTTCAGCCCCAGCATTTT. Encoded protein: CASGYPGTVQPQHF.

The V gene is TRBV15, the J gene TRBJ1-2, with 10 bases lining up with TRBD1. Germline CDR1 LNHNV, CDR2 YYDKDF (reference sequence). This CDR3 has 17 residues. Trimming cost V 0 bases and J 4 bases; bases outside gene matches: 8. The CDR3 nucleotides read TGTGCCACCAGCAGAGAAGGGACAGGGGCATTAGTCTATGGCTACACCTTC. The encoded protein is CATSREGTGALVYGYTF.

The V call is TRBV27, the J call TRBJ1-2; D may be TRBD1 (5 bases). There are 15 residues in the CDR3. From germline, CDR1 is MNHEY and CDR2 SMNVEV (reference sequence). V was cut by 7 bases and J by 7 bases, with 22 bases left in between. CDR3 amino acids: CASKEGLHLFGGYTF. As DNA, the CDR3 is TGTGCCAGCAAGGAGGGGCTCCATTTGTTTGGTGGCTACACCTTC.

The V and J genes are TRBV19 and TRBJ2-5; TRBD2 aligns across 9 bases. The germline V gene encodes CDR1 LNHDA and CDR2 SQIVND (reference sequence). The CDR3 sequence is 15 residues long. After removal of 3 bases from V and 5 bases from J, the junction contained 7 bases not matched to a gene. The CDR3 loop is CASSISSGSLETQYF. The CDR3 DNA sequence: TGTGCCAGTAGTATCAGTAGCGGGAGTCTGGAGACCCAGTACTTC.

This chain uses TRBV4-3 with TRBJ2-5, with 7 bases fitting TRBD2. The CDR3 consists of 13 residues. Germline assignment: CDR1 LGHNA and CDR2 YSLEER. The V gene end was trimmed by 0 bases and the J gene end by 5 bases; junction bases not matched to a gene: 0. The CDR3 DNA reads TGCGCCAGCAGCCAAGAGCGGGGGGAGACCCAGTACTTC. Translation gives CASSQERGETQYF.

This clone was seen once. The rearrangement joins TRBV12-5 to TRBJ2-7; 9 bases fit TRBD2. J gave up 3 bases and V 4 bases, and 13 bases lay outside the gene matches. Per the germline V gene, CDR1 is LGHNT and CDR2 is FRNRAP. This CDR3 region has 17 residues. The CDR3 loop is CASGWPQGGAGGYEQYF. CDR3 nucleotides: TGTGCTAGTGGTTGGCCGCAGGGGGGAGCGGGGGGCTACGAGCAGTACTTC.

The V call is TRBV27, the J call TRBJ1-1; D is ambiguous. This CDR3 comprises 15 residues. Germline CDR1 is MNHEY and CDR2 is SMNVEV (reference sequence). The ends were cut back, 3 bases at V and 0 bases at J, with 11 bases in the middle. CDR3 in DNA: TGTGCCAGCAGTTTGGATAACAGCTTGAACACTGAAGCTTTCTTT. Protein: CASSLDNSLNTEAFF.

The chain carries TRBV19 and TRBJ1-3; D is unclear. V gave up 4 bases and J gave up 3 bases, with 16 bases separating them. The length of the CDR3 is 16 residues. CDR1 is LNHDA, CDR2 SQIVND, per germline (reference sequence). As DNA, the CDR3 is TGTGCCAGTAGTACTTCCCCTGCAGGCATTGGAAACACCATATATTTT. Translation: CASSTSPAGIGNTIYF. The full variable domain, its missing parts supplied by reference TRBV19 and TRBJ1-3, is DGGITQSPKYLFRKEGQNVTLSCEQNLNHDAMYWYRQDPGQGLRLIYYSQIVNDFQKGDIAEGYSVSREKKESFPLTVTSAQKNPTAFYLCASSTSPAGIGNTIYFGEGSWLTVV.

This sequence joins TRBV4-1 and TRBJ1-1; D possibly corresponds to TRBD1 (6 bases). Trimming shortened V by 2 bases and J by 10 bases, and 23 bases separated the two germline ends. Germline loops: CDR1 MGHRA, CDR2 YSYEKL. The CDR3 extends over 16 amino acids. The CDR3 here is CASSQNSPGAHPSAFF. CDR3 DNA: TGCGCCAGCAGCCAAAATTCTCCAGGGGCCCATCCTTCAGCTTTCTTT.

This sequence joins TRBV5-1 and TRBJ2-2; the D gene is possibly TRBD2 (7 bases). V gave up 4 bases and J gave up 4 bases, with 17 bases separating them. The CDR3 extends over 16 amino acids. In germline, CDR1 is SGHRS, CDR2 YFSETQ. The CDR3 DNA follows: TGCGCCAGCAGCCCGAGAGAGGGGGGGCTCACCGGGGAGCTGTTTTTT. This codes for CASSPREGGLTGELFF.

The V call is TRBV5-6, the J call TRBJ2-1; the match to TRBD2 covers 9 bases. Germline assignment: CDR1 SGHDT and CDR2 YYEEEE. Trimming took 1 base from V and 6 from J; bases not matched to a gene: 8. This CDR3 has 16 residues. CDR3 in DNA: TGTGCCAGCAGCTTGTCTGCGGGAGGGTTCTTCAATGAGCAGTTCTTC. It translates to CASSLSAGGFFNEQFF.

This chain joins TRBV7-9 and TRBJ1-1; D is undetermined. The CDR3 length is 15 residues. From germline, CDR1 is SEHNR and CDR2 FQNEAQ (reference sequence). Trimming left V 5 bases short and J 0 bases short, with 13 bases between. The CDR3 nucleotides read TGTGCCAGCAGCATACCCCTGGGAGTGAACACTGAAGCTTTCTTT. It translates to CASSIPLGVNTEAFF.

V and J are TRBV29-1 and TRBJ1-1; D is unclear. V dropped 1 base and J dropped 6 bases, with 9 bases sitting between them. The CDR3 sequence is 12 residues long. CDR1 and CDR2 from the germline V gene are SQVTM and ANQGSEA. As DNA, the CDR3 is TGCAGCGTTGAAGGGGAGGCAGCTGAAGCTTTCTTT. Translating it yields CSVEGEAAEAFF.

This chain joins TRBV14 and TRBJ2-5, with 7 bases matching TRBD2. V lost 1 base and J lost 9; bases outside the gene matches: 5. The CDR3 is 13 amino acids. Germline V gene sequence: CDR1 SGHDN, CDR2 FVKESK. CDR3 protein: CASSQVDGGAQYF. CDR3 bases: TGTGCCAGCAGCCAAGTTGATGGGGGGGCCCAGTACTTC.